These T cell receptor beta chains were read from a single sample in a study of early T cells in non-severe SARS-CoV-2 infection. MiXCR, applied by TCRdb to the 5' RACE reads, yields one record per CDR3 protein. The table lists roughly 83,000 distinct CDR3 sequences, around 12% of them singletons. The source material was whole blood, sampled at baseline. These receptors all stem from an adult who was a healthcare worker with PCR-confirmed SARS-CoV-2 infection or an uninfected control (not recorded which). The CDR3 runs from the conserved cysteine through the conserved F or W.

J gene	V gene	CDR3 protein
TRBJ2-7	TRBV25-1	CASKSSRGAYEQYF
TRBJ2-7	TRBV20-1	CSARGPPYEQYF
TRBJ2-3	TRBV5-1	CASSPQGGGTDTQYF
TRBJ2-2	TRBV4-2	CASSLSGGAPSNTGELFF
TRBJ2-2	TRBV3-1	CASSHSGLLRELFF
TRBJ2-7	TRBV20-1	CSASLAGATYEQYF
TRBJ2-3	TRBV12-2	CASRLVLEGYADTQYF
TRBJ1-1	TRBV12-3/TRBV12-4	CASNTNWGFTEAFF
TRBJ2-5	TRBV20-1	CSARDSVETQYF
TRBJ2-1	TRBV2	CASRSLAGELYNEQFF
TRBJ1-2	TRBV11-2	CASSSRTGGIYGYTF
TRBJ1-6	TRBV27	CASSFLTGGNSPLHF
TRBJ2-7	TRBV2	CASRDDLNYEQYF
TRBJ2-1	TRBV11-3	CASSSPWSDEQFF
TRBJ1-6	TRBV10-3	CAISEWTEGSSPLHF